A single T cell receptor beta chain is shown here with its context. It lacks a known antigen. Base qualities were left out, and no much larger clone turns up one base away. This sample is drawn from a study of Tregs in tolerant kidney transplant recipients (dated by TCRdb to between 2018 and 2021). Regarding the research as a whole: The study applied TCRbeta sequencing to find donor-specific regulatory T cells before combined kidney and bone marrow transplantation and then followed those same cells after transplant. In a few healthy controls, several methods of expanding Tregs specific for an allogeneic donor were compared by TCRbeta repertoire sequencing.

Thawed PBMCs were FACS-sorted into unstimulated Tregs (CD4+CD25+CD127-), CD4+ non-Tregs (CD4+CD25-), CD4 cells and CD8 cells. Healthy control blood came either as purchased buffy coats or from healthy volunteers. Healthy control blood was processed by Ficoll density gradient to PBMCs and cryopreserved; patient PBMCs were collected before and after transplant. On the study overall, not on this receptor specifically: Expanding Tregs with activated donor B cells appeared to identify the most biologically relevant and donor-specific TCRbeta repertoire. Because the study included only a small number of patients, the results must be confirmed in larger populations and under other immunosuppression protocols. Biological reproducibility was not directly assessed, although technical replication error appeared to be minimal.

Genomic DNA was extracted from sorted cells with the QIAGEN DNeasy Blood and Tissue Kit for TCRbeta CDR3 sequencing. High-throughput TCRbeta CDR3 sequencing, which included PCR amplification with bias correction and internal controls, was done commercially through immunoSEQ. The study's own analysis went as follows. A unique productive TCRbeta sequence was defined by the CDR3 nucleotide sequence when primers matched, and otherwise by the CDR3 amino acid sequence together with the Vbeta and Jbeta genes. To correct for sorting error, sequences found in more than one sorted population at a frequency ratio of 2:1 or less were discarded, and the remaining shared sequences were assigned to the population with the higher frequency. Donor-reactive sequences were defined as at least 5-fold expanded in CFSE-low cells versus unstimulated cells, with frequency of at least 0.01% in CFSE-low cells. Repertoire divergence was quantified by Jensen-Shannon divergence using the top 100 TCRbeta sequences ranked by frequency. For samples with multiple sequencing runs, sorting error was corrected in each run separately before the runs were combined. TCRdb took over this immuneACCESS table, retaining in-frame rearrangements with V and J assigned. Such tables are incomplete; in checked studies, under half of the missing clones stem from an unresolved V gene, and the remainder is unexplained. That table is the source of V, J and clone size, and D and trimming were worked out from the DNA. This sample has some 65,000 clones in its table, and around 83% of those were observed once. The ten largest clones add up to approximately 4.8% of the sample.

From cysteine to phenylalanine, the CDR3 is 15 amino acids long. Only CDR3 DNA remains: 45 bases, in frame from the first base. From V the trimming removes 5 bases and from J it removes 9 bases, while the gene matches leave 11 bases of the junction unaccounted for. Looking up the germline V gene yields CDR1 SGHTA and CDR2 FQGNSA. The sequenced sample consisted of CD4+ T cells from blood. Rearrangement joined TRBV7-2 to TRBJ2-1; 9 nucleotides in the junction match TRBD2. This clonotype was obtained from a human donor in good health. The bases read TGTGCCAGCAGCGGTATAGCGGGGGACCGGGCTGAGCAGTTCTTC. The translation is CASSGIAGDRAEQFF.